The 16 T cell receptor beta chains below come from one sample, sequenced in a study of post-analysis software for immune sequencing data. Study findings and constraints: TRBV segments more frequent in patients than in controls numbered several and included TRBV5-6, TRBV5-1 and TRBV20-1.

Which antigens these TCRs recognize remains unknown. Unique molecular identifiers tagged the TCR beta cDNA libraries. TCRdb analysed the PCR reads with MiXCR anew, one entry per CDR3 protein. The sample includes 750,000 to 950,000 distinct CDR3 sequences, about 53% of them seen just once. The specimen was blood. These receptors came from a girl aged 5 to 17 with multiple sclerosis.

This clonotype came up a few times. The CDR3 DNA reads TGTGCCAGCAGTTACGGGGGGGAGCTGTTTTTT. It is translated as CASSYGGELFF. The gene calls are TRBV6-2 or TRBV6-3 and TRBJ2-2; D unclear. Germline V gives CDR1 MNHEY, CDR2 SVGEGT. The V and J ends lost 2 bases and 8 bases respectively, with 3 bases between them. This CDR3 is 11 amino acids long.

This clonotype is a singleton in its sample. The chain combines TRBV6-1 with TRBJ1-4; maybe TRBD1 (6 bases). V was trimmed by 4 bases and J by 2 bases, leaving 14 bases between them. CDR3 length: 16 residues. Germline CDR1 and CDR2: MNHNS and SASEGT. For the CDR3, the DNA is TGTGCCAGCAGTGTGCCCCAGGGGACTACTAATGAAAAACTGTTTTTT. Translating gives CASSVPQGTTNEKLFF.

This clonotype was seen only a few times. The J gene is TRBJ1-1, the V gene TRBV4-1; D not certain. Trimming took 4 bases from V and 0 from J, leaving 15 bases between them. The CDR3 covers 16 residues. The germline V gene encodes CDR1 MGHRA and CDR2 YSYEKL. CDR3 protein: CASSPGRAYLNTEAFF. The CDR3 bases are TGCGCCAGCAGCCCCGGGAGGGCCTATTTGAACACTGAAGCTTTCTTT.

This clonotype was picked up a small number of times. The chain recombines TRBV27 with TRBJ2-5; D may be TRBD1 (6 bases). V was cut by 5 bases and J by 11 bases, with 21 bases left in between. From germline, CDR1 is MNHEY and CDR2 SMNVEV (reference sequence). CDR3 size: 14 residues. The CDR3 DNA follows: TGTGCCAGCAGTGACAGGTCCTCCTACAATGAGCAGTACTTC. This sequence encodes CASSDRSSYNEQYF.

At least ten counts were recorded for this clonotype. The genes are TRBV2 and TRBJ2-5, with D unresolved. Germline-derived CDR1 and CDR2 are SNHLY and FYNNEI. The CDR3 is made up of 12 amino acids. V was shortened by 8 bases and J by 5 bases, with 12 bases between the two germline ends. This CDR3 reads CASSESRETQYF. DNA of the CDR3: TGTGCCAGCTCGGAAAGTCGGGAGACCCAGTACTTC.

The chain has TRBV12-3 or TRBV12-4 and TRBJ2-1; 10 bases fit TRBD2. The CDR3 has 16 residues. J lost 6 bases, V lost 2 bases, and 7 bases had no gene match. The DNA of the CDR3 is TGTGCCAGCAGTTTAAGGAGCGGGAGGGGGTTCAATGAGCAGTTCTTC. It specifies CASSLRSGRGFNEQFF.

J is TRBJ2-5 and V is TRBV5-1; TRBD2 matches at 9 bases. With V trimmed by 6 bases and J by 5 bases, 11 bases remained unmatched. Germline lookup yields CDR1 SGHRS and CDR2 YFSETQ. The CDR3 contains 15 residues. CDR3 protein: CASTPGLAITETQYF. CDR3 in DNA: TGCGCCAGCACTCCGGGACTAGCCATCACGGAGACCCAGTACTTC.

Only a few counts were recorded for this clonotype. The genes are TRBV18 and TRBJ1-2, with D perhaps TRBD1 (6 bases). The CDR3 runs 14 residues. Deletions cut 6 bases from V and 3 bases from J, with 14 bases between. CDR1 and CDR2 from the germline V gene are KGHSH and LQKENI. The DNA for the CDR3 is TGTGCCAGCTCGGCTTCAGGGGAGTACTATGGCTACACCTTC. Translated, it gives CASSASGEYYGYTF.

The V call is TRBV7-9, the J call TRBJ2-7; possibly TRBD1 or TRBD2 for D (6 bases each). The CDR3 has 20 amino acids. From germline, CDR1 is SEHNR and CDR2 FQNEAQ (reference sequence). Trimming left V 7 bases short and J 3 bases short, with 34 bases between. CDR3 nucleotides: TGTGCCAGCACGGCGACGGGACAAAAATCCCTAGCGAGAGGTCTCTACGAGCAGTACTTC. Translating gives CASTATGQKSLARGLYEQYF.

V is TRBV20-1 and J is TRBJ2-3, with 9 positions matching TRBD2. The CDR3 consists of 18 residues. Looked up from germline, CDR1 is DFQATT and CDR2 is SNEGSKA (reference sequence). V dropped 6 bases and J dropped 1; count of bases not matched to a gene: 17. CDR3 DNA sequence: TGCAGTGCCGCCCGGGGTAGCGGGGGACCACCGCGCACAGATACGCAGTATTTT. It specifies CSAARGSGGPPRTDTQYF.

This chain links TRBV5-6 with TRBJ2-7, with 8 nucleotides matching TRBD2. V trimming: 4 bases; J trimming: 0 bases; junction bases outside the gene matches: 6. This CDR3 is built from 15 residues. The germline gives CDR1 SGHDT, CDR2 YYEEEE. This CDR3 is CASSPPSGGSYEQYF. The CDR3 DNA reads TGTGCCAGCAGCCCACCCAGCGGGGGCTCCTACGAGCAGTACTTC.

The CDR3 coding sequence is TGCGCCAGCAGCCCAGGGGGCGGTAACACTGAAGCTTTCTTT. This gives the protein CASSPGGGNTEAFF. V is TRBV5-1 and J is TRBJ1-1; TRBD1 aligns across 8 bases. Germline values: CDR1 SGHRS, CDR2 YFSETQ. Trimming removed 4 bases from V and 2 bases from J; junction bases left unmatched: 4. The CDR3 length is 14 residues. The full variable domain, with the rest looked up from reference TRBV5-1 and TRBJ1-1, is KAGVTQTPRYLIKTRGQQVTLSCSPISGHRSVSWYQQTPGQGLQFLFEYFSETQRNKGNFPGRFSGRQFSNSRSEMNVSTLELGDSALYLCASSPGGGNTEAFFGQGTRLTVV.

This clonotype was seen only a few times. The chain employs TRBV20-1 and TRBJ1-1, with D possibly being TRBD1 (5 bases). Germline CDR1 DFQATT, CDR2 SNEGSKA (reference sequence). V was clipped by 6 bases and J by 1 base, with 15 bases between them. The CDR3 sequence is 14 residues long. The CDR3 bases are TGCAGTGCCAGATATGAGACAGCGAACACTGAAGCTTTCTTT. It encodes CSARYETANTEAFF.

V gene TRBV27 combines with J gene TRBJ1-6; the D is unclear. The V end was cut by 1 base, the J end by 0 bases, with 7 bases between. CDR1 MNHEY and CDR2 SMNVEV come from the germline V gene (reference sequence). The CDR3 sequence is 16 residues long. DNA of the CDR3: TGTGCCAGCAGTTTATTCGGCTACTCCTATAATTCACCCCTCCACTTT. Residues: CASSLFGYSYNSPLHF.

This clonotype was seen only once. The chain is built from TRBV29-1 and TRBJ1-1; a possible D gene is TRBD1 (6 bases). Germline CDR1 and CDR2: SQVTM and ANQGSEA. This CDR3 is 14 amino acids long. V was clipped by 7 bases and J by 6 bases, with 21 bases between them. The CDR3 region is CSAVGIGGSPEAFF. In nucleotides, the CDR3 is TGCAGCGCTGTAGGTATCGGGGGCTCCCCTGAAGCTTTCTTT.

This clonotype was detected only a few times. This chain links TRBV7-9 with TRBJ2-1; D is possibly TRBD1 or TRBD2 (5 bases each). The germline CDR1 and CDR2 sequences are SEHNR and FQNEAQ (reference sequence). The CDR3 covers 17 residues. V was pared by 3 bases and J by 0 bases, with 15 bases between. This chain's CDR3 is CASSFRGRGVSYNEQFF. The CDR3 nucleotides read TGTGCCAGCAGCTTCCGAGGCCGGGGCGTCTCCTACAATGAGCAGTTCTTC.